A single sample is the source of the 21 T cell receptor beta chains below, sequenced in a study of blood T cells in healthy people across ages. A second PCR of about 6 to 12 cycles used a sample-barcoded 5' primer and a J-beta primer mix. TCRdb reprocessed the 5' RACE reads with MiXCR, giving one entry per CDR3 protein. This sample has 1.5 million or so distinct CDR3 sequences, with roughly 40% found just once. Sequencing was done on a sample of blood. The receptors derive from a woman in her late teens or twenties in good health.

The rearrangement links TRBV20-1 to TRBJ2-3; 9 nucleotides line up with TRBD2. The CDR3 has 14 residues. V gave up 2 bases and J gave up 5 bases; unmatched junction bases: 5. Germline lookup yields CDR1 DFQATT and CDR2 SNEGSKA (reference sequence). CDR3 residues: CSARLSGSGDTQYF. The CDR3 nucleotides read TGCAGTGCTAGACTTAGCGGGAGTGGAGATACGCAGTATTTT.

This clonotype was observed a few times. The chain carries TRBV9 and TRBJ2-3; D tentatively fits TRBD1 or TRBD2 (5 bases each). V lost 3 bases and J 7 bases, leaving 12 bases between the germline ends. Germline V gene lookup returns CDR1 SGDLS and CDR2 YYNGEE. The CDR3 is 13 amino acids. CDR3 nucleotides: TGTGCCAGCAGCGCCGGGACCGCCCATACGCAGTATTTT. It yields the protein CASSAGTAHTQYF.

The chain uses TRBV12-3 or TRBV12-4 and TRBJ2-5; TRBD1 matches 10 bases. V shed 5 bases, J shed 4 bases, and the junction held 1 base outside the gene matches. CDR3 length equals 13 residues. The DNA for the CDR3 is TGTGCCAGCAGTCGACAGGGGGCAGAGACCCAGTACTTC. This gives the protein CASSRQGAETQYF.

This chain joins TRBV7-9 and TRBJ1-1; D remains unclear. The germline V gene has CDR1 SEHNR and CDR2 FQNEAQ (reference sequence). There are 12 residues in the CDR3. The V end was cut by 5 bases, the J end by 7 bases, with 11 bases between. This CDR3 reads CASSPHGIEAFF. Written as DNA, the CDR3 is TGTGCCAGCAGCCCACACGGAATTGAAGCTTTCTTT.

This chain uses TRBV24-1 with TRBJ2-7, with no clear D. Germline assignment: CDR1 KGHDR and CDR2 SFDVKD. Trimming pared 0 bases from V and 2 bases from J, leaving 10 bases between. This CDR3 contains 15 residues. CDR3 region: CATSDLYGKTYEQYF. CDR3 bases: TGTGCCACCAGTGATTTGTATGGCAAAACCTACGAGCAGTACTTC.

In its sample, this clonotype was seen a few times. The chain recombines TRBV27 with TRBJ2-7; D call uncertain. Deletions cut 5 bases from V and 0 bases from J, with 11 bases between. The germline V gene has CDR1 MNHEY and CDR2 SMNVEV (reference sequence). The CDR3 has 14 residues. The CDR3 sequence is CASSALSSSYEQYF. The CDR3 DNA is TGTGCCAGCAGTGCTTTGTCGAGCTCCTACGAGCAGTACTTC.

This clonotype has at least ten counts. The chain links TRBV12-3 or TRBV12-4 to TRBJ2-5, with 10 positions matching TRBD2. The ends lost 8 bases at V and 5 bases at J; junction bases unmatched: 5. The CDR3 length is 13 residues. The CDR3 coding sequence is TGTGCCAGCGGTAGCGGGAGGTGGGAGACCCAGTACTTC. Its translation: CASGSGRWETQYF.

The table lists this clonotype with a few counts. The chain combines TRBV4-1 with TRBJ1-5; weak D call: TRBD1 (5 bases). The germline V gene has CDR1 MGHRA and CDR2 YSYEKL. The CDR3 totals 15 residues. The germline V and J ends were trimmed by 4 bases and 0 bases, with 10 bases remaining between them. CDR3 in amino acids: CASSPTDYSNQPQHF. For the CDR3, the DNA is TGCGCCAGCAGCCCGACAGATTATAGCAATCAGCCCCAGCATTTT.

This clonotype was observed once. Just one base apart from a much larger clone, this may be a read error. The chain carries TRBV7-2 and TRBJ2-1; 13 positions agree with TRBD2. The closer fit of TRBJ2-7 to the DNA end suggests the J call may be wrong. This CDR3 has 15 amino acids. The germline V gene has CDR1 SGHTA and CDR2 FQGNSA. The CDR3 loop is CASILLAGGNNEQYF. The CDR3 DNA reads as TGTGCCAGCATCCTACTAGCGGGAGGGAACAATGAGCAGTACTTC.

Only a few counts were recorded for this clonotype. The rearrangement links TRBV4-1 to TRBJ2-3, with 8 bases identical to TRBD2. From germline, CDR1 is MGHRA and CDR2 YSYEKL. V lost 0 bases to trimming and J lost 5 bases; unmatched junction nucleotides: 10. The CDR3 has 17 residues. CDR3 DNA: TGCGCCAGCAGCCAAGAAATCCTCCGGGGGGGCAGAGATACGCAGTATTTT. Protein sequence: CASSQEILRGGRDTQYF.

V is TRBV2 and J is TRBJ2-7; 8 bases line up with TRBD2. The trim removed 2 bases at V and 7 bases at J, leaving 25 bases unmatched. Looked up from germline, CDR1 is SNHLY and CDR2 is FYNNEI. CDR3 length: 20 amino acids. The CDR3 bases are TGTGCCAGCAGTGAACGGGGGGGCTCCCCCTTCAAGATTTCCTACAATGAGCAGTACTTC. Its protein is CASSERGGSPFKISYNEQYF.

The chain carries TRBV12-3 or TRBV12-4 and TRBJ1-2, with no clear D. Trimming stripped 8 bases from V and 1 base from J, with 8 bases between. The CDR3 runs to 12 residues. Written as DNA, the CDR3 is TGTGCCAGCTCGAAGTATAACTATGGCTACACCTTC. It specifies CASSKYNYGYTF.

This sequence joins TRBV6-6 and TRBJ2-3; D is uncertain. Between the trimmed V and J ends, which lost 0 bases and 3 bases, there was a span of 13 bases. This CDR3 has 16 amino acids. Looked up from germline, CDR1 is MNHNY and CDR2 is SVGAGI (reference sequence). This CDR3 reads CASSYSNPRITDTQYF. The CDR3, as DNA: TGTGCCAGCAGTTACTCGAATCCTAGAATTACAGATACGCAGTATTTT.

This clonotype was counted between two and nine times. The chain joins TRBV28 to TRBJ2-7, with 8 nucleotides matching TRBD1. V lost 3 bases and J lost 3; bases outside the gene matches: 4. Germline lookup yields CDR1 MDHEN and CDR2 SYDVKM. The CDR3 consists of 14 residues. In nucleotides, the CDR3 is TGTGCCAGCAGTTTTTCGACAGGGGTCTACGAGCAGTACTTC. This gives the protein CASSFSTGVYEQYF. Filled out from reference TRBV28 and TRBJ2-7, the complete variable domain reads DVKVTQSSRYLVKRTGEKVFLECVQDMDHENMFWYRQDPGLGLRLIYFSYDVKMKEKGDIPEGYSVSREKKERFSLILESASTNQTSMYLCASSFSTGVYEQYFGPGTRLTVT.

J is TRBJ1-1 and V is TRBV18; D is undetermined. The CDR3 runs to 15 residues. V dropped 2 bases and J dropped 5 bases, with 15 bases sitting between them. Germline CDR1 and CDR2: KGHSH and LQKENI. CDR3 sequence: CASSPTAGPETEAFF. CDR3 DNA sequence: TGTGCCAGCTCACCAACCGCTGGGCCGGAGACTGAAGCTTTCTTT.

V usage is TRBV6-6 and J usage is TRBJ2-7, with 12 bases lining up with TRBD2. The CDR3 sequence is 15 residues long. Germline assignment: CDR1 MNHNY and CDR2 SVGAGI (reference sequence). The V segment lost 2 bases and the J segment 6 bases; nucleotides outside the gene matches: 5. CDR3 nucleotides: TGTGCCAGCAGTTACCCGACTAGCGGGAGATCCGAGCAGTACTTC. Translating gives CASSYPTSGRSEQYF.

This clonotype was recorded only once. The chain employs TRBV5-1 and TRBJ2-1; 8 nucleotides align to TRBD1. V dropped 0 bases and J dropped 3; count of bases not matched to a gene: 11. CDR1 and CDR2 from the germline V gene are SGHRS and YFSETQ. This CDR3 spans 18 amino acids. The CDR3 protein is CASSLEPRDRRGYNEQFF. As DNA, the CDR3 is TGCGCCAGCAGCTTGGAACCCCGGGACAGGAGGGGCTACAATGAGCAGTTCTTC.

DNA of the CDR3: TGTGCCAGCAGTTTTGCGACAGGGATCTACGAGCAGTACTTC. Amino acid sequence: CASSFATGIYEQYF. J is TRBJ2-7 and V is TRBV12-3 or TRBV12-4, with 7 bases fitting TRBD1. The CDR3 runs 14 residues. The V and J ends lost 3 bases and 3 bases, in that order; junction bases with no gene match: 5.

The gene calls are TRBV29-1 and TRBJ1-1, with D tentatively TRBD1 (5 bases). This CDR3 has 11 residues. Germline CDR1 SQVTM, CDR2 ANQGSEA. V was shortened by 4 bases and J by 5 bases, with 8 bases between the two germline ends. The CDR3 sequence is CSVGQGTEAFF. In DNA, the CDR3 is TGCAGCGTTGGCCAGGGAACTGAAGCTTTCTTT.

CDR3 in DNA: TGTGCCAGCAGCCAGGGGGGGACAGTCTCCTACGAGCAGTACTTC. Translating it yields CASSQGGTVSYEQYF. The V gene is TRBV7-9, the J gene TRBJ2-7; D could derive from TRBD1 or TRBD2 (7 bases each). CDR1 and CDR2 from the germline V gene are SEHNR and FQNEAQ (reference sequence). The CDR3 is 15 residues long. V lost 5 bases and J 0 bases, leaving 14 bases between the germline ends.

The sample holds a few counts of this clonotype. This chain uses TRBV6-5 with TRBJ2-7, with 10 bases matching TRBD2. Trimming removed 0 bases from V and 0 bases from J; junction bases left unmatched: 2. The CDR3 is 16 residues long. CDR1 MNHEY and CDR2 SVGAGI come from the germline V gene. CDR3 in DNA: TGTGCCAGCAGTTACTCGAGCGGGAGGGCCTCCTACGAGCAGTACTTC. Protein: CASSYSSGRASYEQYF.